This passage covers 9 T cell receptor beta chains from one sample sequenced in a study of blood T cell repertoires in COVID-19. The protocol was immunoSEQ multiplex PCR, while the TCRdb copy is restricted to in-frame clones and leaves out a portion. Among approximately 100,000 clones, roughly 91% were seen once, and the ten largest hold about 20%. Sequenced sample: peripheral blood. The source is a human donor with acute or convalescent COVID-19. The donor label of this sample is uncertain.

V and J are TRBV7-9 and TRBJ2-1; 9 bases map to TRBD1. The CDR3 has 18 residues. Per the germline V gene, CDR1 is SEHNR and CDR2 is FQNEAQ (reference sequence). The trim removed 2 bases at V and 4 bases at J, leaving 12 bases unmatched. In DNA form, the CDR3 reads TGTGCCAGCAGCTTAACCCGGACGGACAGGGGCCTTTACAATGAGCAGTTCTTC. Translating gives CASSLTRTDRGLYNEQFF.

The chain recombines TRBV12-3 or TRBV12-4 with TRBJ2-5; D call uncertain. The CDR3 is 13 residues long. The V end lost 8 bases, the J end lost 5 bases, and 15 bases lay between the germline ends. This CDR3 is CASAGGSWETQYF. The CDR3 bases are TGTGCCAGCGCCGGCGGTAGCTGGGAGACCCAGTACTTC.

The V and J genes are TRBV28 and TRBJ2-1; TRBD2 is a possible D gene (6 bases). Germline CDR1 is MDHEN and CDR2 is SYDVKM. Trimming left V 6 bases short and J 9 bases short, with 18 bases between. The CDR3 length is 14 residues. The CDR3 loop reads CASRERRVGVEQFF. The CDR3 coding sequence is TGTGCCAGCAGGGAAAGGAGGGTGGGGGTTGAGCAGTTCTTC.

The sample holds one count of this clone. The rearrangement joins TRBV2 to TRBJ1-4, with TRBD1 matching 7 bases. Germline CDR1 reads SNHLY; CDR2 reads FYNNEI. Trimming at V came to 5 bases and at J to 4 bases, leaving 7 bases not matched to a gene. The CDR3 consists of 15 residues. CDR3 in DNA: TGTGCCAGCAGTTCGGGAGACAGGGTTAATGAAAAACTGTTTTTT. Its translation: CASSSGDRVNEKLFF.

The rearrangement joins TRBV5-6 to TRBJ1-2; 7 bases align to TRBD1. With 5 bases clipped from V and 4 bases from J, the junction kept 5 bases outside the gene matches. Germline V gene sequence: CDR1 SGHDT, CDR2 YYEEEE. The CDR3 length is 13 residues. The CDR3 DNA sequence: TGTGCCAGCAGTTACCAGGGGGTCTATGGCTACACCTTC. It yields the protein CASSYQGVYGYTF. Using reference TRBV5-6 and TRBJ1-2 for the parts outside the CDR3, the full variable domain is DAGVTQSPTHLIKTRGQQVTLRCSPKSGHDTVSWYQQALGQGPQFIFQYYEEEERQRGNFPDRFSGHQFPNYSSELNVNALLLGDSALYLCASSYQGVYGYTFGSGTRLTVV.

This chain links TRBV6-6 with TRBJ1-6, with TRBD1 matching over 10 bases. The V gene's germline CDR1 is MNHNY and CDR2 SVGAGI (reference sequence). The CDR3 totals 14 residues. The V segment lost 7 bases and the J segment 9 bases; nucleotides outside the gene matches: 6. CDR3 sequence: CASTTRTGGSPLHF. The CDR3 DNA reads as TGTGCCAGCACCACACGGACAGGGGGTTCACCCCTCCACTTT.

The chain has TRBV7-8 and TRBJ2-5; 9 bases map to TRBD1. CDR1 and CDR2 from the germline V gene are SGHVS and FQNEAQ. This CDR3 is built from 15 residues. After removal of 5 bases from V and 7 bases from J, the junction contained 11 bases not matched to a gene. CDR3 loop: CASSPTYRGPRTQYF. The CDR3 DNA reads TGTGCCAGCAGCCCGACCTACAGGGGGCCGAGGACCCAGTACTTC.

The chain is built from TRBV7-2 and TRBJ2-2; 12 bases line up with TRBD2. The CDR3 sequence is 17 residues long. Per the germline V gene, CDR1 is SGHTA and CDR2 is FQGNSA. The trim removed 5 bases at V and 0 bases at J, leaving 4 bases unmatched. This CDR3 reads CASSAWTSGTNTGELFF. The CDR3 DNA follows: TGTGCCAGCAGCGCATGGACTAGCGGGACGAACACCGGGGAGCTGTTTTTT.

This chain uses TRBV28 with TRBJ2-5, with 13 nucleotides matching TRBD2. Germline loops: CDR1 MDHEN, CDR2 SYDVKM. The V segment lost 4 bases and the J segment 0 bases; nucleotides outside the gene matches: 2. The CDR3 consists of 16 residues. The CDR3 loop reads CASSWTSGGHQETQYF. DNA of the CDR3: TGTGCCAGCAGTTGGACTAGCGGGGGCCACCAAGAGACCCAGTACTTC.